The rows below give T cell receptor beta chains drawn from one sample of a study of T cell repertoires in cytomegalovirus infection. TCRdb re-called the reads with MiXCR, one entry per CDR3 protein. The table includes hundreds of thousands of distinct CDR3 sequences, more than 20% detected once. Sequences were obtained from CD8+ T cells from PBMCs. The receptors come from a human donor in good health (CMV status not recorded). Some clones in this sample may be carry-over from other donors' samples. Both conserved end residues are part of each CDR3. A D gene is named only where the DNA matches it firmly. Expanded clones are given a class, and other clones once, few, many or no size at all.

clone size,J gene,V gene,D gene,CDR3 DNA,CDR3 protein
.,TRBJ2-2,TRBV7-2,TRBD1,TGTGCCAGCAGCCTCGACAGGGTGCGGGACACCGGGGAGCTGTTTTTT,CASSLDRVRDTGELFF
few,TRBJ1-5,TRBV28,.,TGTGCCAGCAGTTTTCCTTCGCCCGGGCAGCCCCAGCATTTT,CASSFPSPGQPQHF
many,TRBJ2-3,TRBV7-8,TRBD1,TGTGCCAGCAACGGACCTGACAGGGTGGTAGAGGATACGCAGTATTTT,CASNGPDRVVEDTQYF
.,TRBJ2-2,TRBV10-3,TRBD1,TGTGCCATCAGTGAGTTAGGGACAGCGAACACCGGGGAGCTGTTTTTT,CAISELGTANTGELFF
few,TRBJ2-1,TRBV27,.,TGTGCCAGCAGTTGGGGTGGGGGGCCCTCCAGCGAGCAGTTCTTC,CASSWGGGPSSEQFF
.,TRBJ1-1,TRBV2,.,TGTGCCAGGAGGAGGGGAACTGAAGCTTTCTTT,CARRRGTEAFF
many,TRBJ2-2,TRBV27,.,TGTGCCAGCAGTTCCGAGCCTCCTATCGTCAGCCCGCTGTTTTTT,CASSSEPPIVSPLFF
.,TRBJ1-1,TRBV6-1,.,TGTGCCAGCAGTGTTACTTACGGACACACTGAAGCTTTCTTT,CASSVTYGHTEAFF
many,TRBJ2-2,TRBV7-9,.,TGTGCCAGCAGCGGCGGGCGGGCGAACACCGGGGAGCTGTTTTTT,CASSGGRANTGELFF
few,TRBJ2-5,TRBV4-2,.,TGTGCCAGCAGCCAACCACGGGCAGGACAAGAAGAGACCCAGTACTTC,CASSQPRAGQEETQYF
few,TRBJ2-1,TRBV7-9,TRBD2,TGTGCCAGCAGCTCTCCCCTAGCGGGGGGTAACAATGAGCAGTTCTTC,CASSSPLAGGNNEQFF
few,TRBJ2-1,TRBV7-9,TRBD1,TGTGCCAGCAGCTTTACCGGGACAGCAAACAATGAGCAGTTCTTC,CASSFTGTANNEQFF
.,TRBJ1-1,TRBV29-1,.,TGCAGCGTAGGGGATTCCGGCTCGAACACTGAAGCTTTCTTT,CSVGDSGSNTEAFF
.,TRBJ2-1,TRBV7-9,TRBD2,TGTGCCAGCAGCTTAGTGTACGGGACTAGCGGGATACTAGACTCCTACAATGAGCAGTTCTTC,CASSLVYGTSGILDSYNEQFF
.,TRBJ2-3,TRBV11-2,TRBD2,TGTGCCAGCAGCGTTCCGGGGCGGGGGGTAACAGATACGCAGTATTTT,CASSVPGRGVTDTQYF
few,TRBJ1-3,TRBV7-2,.,TGTGCCAGCAGCTTAGAGGCGTTCTCTGGAAACACCATATATTTT,CASSLEAFSGNTIYF
.,TRBJ2-5,TRBV10-3,.,TGTGCCATCAGTGAGGGAGAGACCCAGTACTTC,CAISEGETQYF
.,TRBJ1-2,TRBV5-6,.,TGTGCCAGCAGCAACCCGGACGTACTCTATGGCTACACCTTC,CASSNPDVLYGYTF
many,TRBJ2-1,TRBV6-5,.,TGTGCCAGCAGTTACTCCAAGCGGAGCTCCTACAATGAGCAGTTCTTC,CASSYSKRSSYNEQFF
many,TRBJ2-1,TRBV6-1,TRBD2,TGTGCCAGCAGGATCGGGACTAGCTTTTCGGGTGAGCAGTTCTTC,CASRIGTSFSGEQFF
.,TRBJ2-2,TRBV14,.,TGTGCCAGCAGCCAAGATCCCACAGGGAGTTACACCGGGGAGCTGTTTTTT,CASSQDPTGSYTGELFF
few,TRBJ2-2,TRBV4-2,TRBD2,TGTGCCAGCAGCCCGACTCTAGCGGACACCGGGGAGCTGTTTTTT,CASSPTLADTGELFF
.,TRBJ1-6,TRBV6-5,TRBD1,TGTGCCAGCAGTTACTCCCCGCTGGGACAGGGCCCTTATTCACCCCTCCACTTT,CASSYSPLGQGPYSPLHF
.,TRBJ2-7,TRBV19,.,TGTTCAGATCGGGGATCCTACGAGCAGTACTTC,CSDRGSYEQYF
few,TRBJ2-1,TRBV6-1,TRBD1,TGTGCCAGCCTTCCAGGACAGGGGACCTACAATGAGCAGTTCTTC,CASLPGQGTYNEQFF
few,TRBJ2-2,TRBV28,TRBD2,TGTGCCGCCGCCAGGACTAGCGGGGGGAAGGCCGTCACCGGGGAGCTGTTTTTT,CAAARTSGGKAVTGELFF
many,TRBJ2-3,TRBV7-9,.,TGTGCCAGCATCACTACATTGGGACTGCGGGGACGCACAGATACGCAGTATTTT,CASITTLGLRGRTDTQYF
.,TRBJ2-3,TRBV29-1,.,TGCAGCGTTGCTGGGGACCCCACAGATACGCAGTATTTT,CSVAGDPTDTQYF
few,TRBJ1-1,TRBV28,.,TGTGCCACCGCCCCCGTCGGGACGGACTTTGAAGCTTTCTTT,CATAPVGTDFEAFF
.,TRBJ2-1,TRBV20-1,TRBD2,TGCAGTGCTAGGGGAGCGGGGGAACCCTACAATGAGCAGTTCTTC,CSARGAGEPYNEQFF
few,TRBJ1-5,TRBV5-4,.,TGTGCCAGCAGCCTGGACTTAGGGGCTAATCAGCCCCAGCATTTT,CASSLDLGANQPQHF
.,TRBJ2-1,TRBV24-1,TRBD1,TGTGCCACCAGTGTAAGGGGGCCGAACAATGAGCAGTTCTTC,CATSVRGPNNEQFF
many,TRBJ2-3,TRBV7-2,.,TGTGCCAGCAGCTTGGCGGGGGCTACCCACACAGATACGCAGTATTTT,CASSLAGATHTDTQYF
.,TRBJ2-5,TRBV3-1,.,TGTGCCAGCAGCCTTTTTCACGTACTAACGTACCAAGAGACCCAGTACTTC,CASSLFHVLTYQETQYF
few,TRBJ1-5,TRBV28,TRBD1,TGTGCCAGCAGTTTCGGACAGGCCCAGCATTTT,CASSFGQAQHF
.,TRBJ2-1,TRBV20-1,.,TGCAGTGCCGGGGGCTCCAGCTCCTACAATGAGCAGTTCTTC,CSAGGSSSYNEQFF
.,TRBJ2-5,TRBV4-2,TRBD2,TGTGCCAGCAGCCAAGAGACTAGCGGGGGGGAAGAGACCCAGTACTTC,CASSQETSGGEETQYF
many,TRBJ2-1,TRBV7-9,TRBD2,TGTGCCAGCAGCTTGATGGGACTAGCGGAATACAATGAGCAGTTCTTC,CASSLMGLAEYNEQFF
many,TRBJ2-7,TRBV28,.,TGTGCCAGCAGTTTAGCAGTTACCTACGAGCAGTACTTC,CASSLAVTYEQYF
many,TRBJ2-3,TRBV7-2,.,TGTGCCAGCAGCTTGTTTGCGGGACAGCACACAGATACGCAGTATTTT,CASSLFAGQHTDTQYF
.,TRBJ2-3,TRBV6-1,.,TGTGCCAGCAGAGGGTGGGGGCTGGAAGATACGCAGTATTTT,CASRGWGLEDTQYF
.,TRBJ2-7,TRBV27,.,TGTGCCAGCAGTTTTGGGACGGGCCACTACGAGCAGTACTTC,CASSFGTGHYEQYF
many,TRBJ1-1,TRBV7-9,.,TGTGCCAGCAGCTTTTCTGGTATTGAAGCTTTCTTT,CASSFSGIEAFF
.,TRBJ2-1,TRBV7-2,TRBD2,TGTGCCAGCAGCTTAGAAGCGGGGGCCTCCTACAATGAGCAGTTCTTC,CASSLEAGASYNEQFF
few,TRBJ2-7,TRBV7-9,TRBD1,TGTGCCAGCAGTCCCCGGACAGGGGCGTCCTACGAGCAGTACTTC,CASSPRTGASYEQYF
few,TRBJ2-1,TRBV12-3/TRBV12-4,TRBD1,TGTGCCAGCAGTCCCCCCCCAGGGAGCTGGGACAGGGCGTACAATGAGCAGTTCTTC,CASSPPPGSWDRAYNEQFF
.,TRBJ2-1,TRBV12-5,TRBD2,TGTGCTAGTGGTTTCGGACTAGCGGGGGAAGAAGAGCAGTTCTTC,CASGFGLAGEEEQFF
few,TRBJ2-4,TRBV6-2/TRBV6-3,.,TGTGCCAGCAGTTATAACAGACAAAACATTCAGTACTTC,CASSYNRQNIQYF
.,TRBJ2-1,TRBV14,TRBD1,TGTGCCAGCAGTCAGTGGGACAGGGCCTACAATGAGCAGTTCTTC,CASSQWDRAYNEQFF